A single count supports the clone carrying this TCR beta chain. Genomic DNA provided the template from which TCR beta VDJ and CDR3 profiles were obtained. TCRdb passed the reads through MiXCR, listing each CDR3 protein once. This sample has approximately 99,000 distinct CDR3 sequences, with around 53% found just once. Trimming took off 5 bases at V and 3 bases at J, with 7 bases between the two ends. The CDR3 loop spans 12 amino acids. Germline V gene lookup returns CDR1 DFQATT and CDR2 SNEGSKA (reference sequence). The sample comes from a study of CD8+CD57+ T cells in acquired aplastic anemia. The wider study: Sorted CD4+ and CD8+ cells gave an average of approximately 3 ug of DNA. There were approximately 9.9 million reads, on average, for CD4+ cells from healthy donors.

The receptor's source is a human donor in good health, serving as a control. The specimen sequenced was sorted CD4+, CD8+, or CD8+CD57+ T cells (not recorded which) from PBMCs. The genes are TRBV20-1 and TRBJ1-4; D unresolved. Written as DNA, the CDR3 is TGCAGTGCTCGCGCTCCTAATGAAAAACTGTTTTTT. As protein: CSARAPNEKLFF.